The source of this TCR beta chain is a study of blood T cell repertoires in COVID-19. Study background: COVID-19 samples from acute and convalescent phases originated in the United States, Italy and Spain.

The V gene's germline CDR1 is KGHSH and CDR2 LQKENI. Trimming cost V 2 bases and J 1 base, with 12 bases left between them. The CDR3 is 16 amino acids. The count of this clone is one. Sequencing used immunoSEQ multiplex PCR; TCRdb keeps in-frame clones, though not all of them. The sample records 300,000 to 400,000 clones, 70% to 90% being singletons. The chain recombines TRBV18 with TRBJ1-3; D remains ambiguous. The specimen sequenced was peripheral blood. This clonotype originated in a human donor in a cohort sampled during active COVID-19. The CDR3 bases are TGTGCCAGCTCACCAAGGTCTTTGGAGTCTGGAAACACCATATATTTT. Amino acids: CASSPRSLESGNTIYF.